This TCR beta chain was observed in a study of OX40 agonist ivuxolimab in advanced cancers. Findings and limits, study-wide: Relative to CD4+ cells, CD8+ T cells on average had more expanded clones. Still undetermined is the antigen specificity of the expanded peripheral T cells. Both CD4+ and CD8+ T cell populations in blood had undergone clonal expansion by week 6 at 0.1 to 3.0 mg/kg.

To note about this clone: Its cognate antigen is unknown.

Germline V gene sequence: CDR1 MNHEY, CDR2 SVGAGI. The CDR3 has 14 amino acids. Measured with immunoSEQ multiplex PCR; TCRdb has only the in-frame clones, and not every one. The data hold 85,000 to 130,000 clones, with 90% observed a single time. This TCR came from an adult with an advanced solid tumor such as melanoma, head and neck, liver or kidney cancer. The sequencing here drew on CD4+ or CD8+ T cells sorted from blood, taken in a trial of the OX40 agonist ivuxolimab. This sequence joins TRBV6-5 and TRBJ2-6, with D unclear. The CDR3 DNA is TGTGCGACGGTACGACCTTCCGGGGCCAACGTCCTGACTTTC. Protein: CATVRPSGANVLTF.